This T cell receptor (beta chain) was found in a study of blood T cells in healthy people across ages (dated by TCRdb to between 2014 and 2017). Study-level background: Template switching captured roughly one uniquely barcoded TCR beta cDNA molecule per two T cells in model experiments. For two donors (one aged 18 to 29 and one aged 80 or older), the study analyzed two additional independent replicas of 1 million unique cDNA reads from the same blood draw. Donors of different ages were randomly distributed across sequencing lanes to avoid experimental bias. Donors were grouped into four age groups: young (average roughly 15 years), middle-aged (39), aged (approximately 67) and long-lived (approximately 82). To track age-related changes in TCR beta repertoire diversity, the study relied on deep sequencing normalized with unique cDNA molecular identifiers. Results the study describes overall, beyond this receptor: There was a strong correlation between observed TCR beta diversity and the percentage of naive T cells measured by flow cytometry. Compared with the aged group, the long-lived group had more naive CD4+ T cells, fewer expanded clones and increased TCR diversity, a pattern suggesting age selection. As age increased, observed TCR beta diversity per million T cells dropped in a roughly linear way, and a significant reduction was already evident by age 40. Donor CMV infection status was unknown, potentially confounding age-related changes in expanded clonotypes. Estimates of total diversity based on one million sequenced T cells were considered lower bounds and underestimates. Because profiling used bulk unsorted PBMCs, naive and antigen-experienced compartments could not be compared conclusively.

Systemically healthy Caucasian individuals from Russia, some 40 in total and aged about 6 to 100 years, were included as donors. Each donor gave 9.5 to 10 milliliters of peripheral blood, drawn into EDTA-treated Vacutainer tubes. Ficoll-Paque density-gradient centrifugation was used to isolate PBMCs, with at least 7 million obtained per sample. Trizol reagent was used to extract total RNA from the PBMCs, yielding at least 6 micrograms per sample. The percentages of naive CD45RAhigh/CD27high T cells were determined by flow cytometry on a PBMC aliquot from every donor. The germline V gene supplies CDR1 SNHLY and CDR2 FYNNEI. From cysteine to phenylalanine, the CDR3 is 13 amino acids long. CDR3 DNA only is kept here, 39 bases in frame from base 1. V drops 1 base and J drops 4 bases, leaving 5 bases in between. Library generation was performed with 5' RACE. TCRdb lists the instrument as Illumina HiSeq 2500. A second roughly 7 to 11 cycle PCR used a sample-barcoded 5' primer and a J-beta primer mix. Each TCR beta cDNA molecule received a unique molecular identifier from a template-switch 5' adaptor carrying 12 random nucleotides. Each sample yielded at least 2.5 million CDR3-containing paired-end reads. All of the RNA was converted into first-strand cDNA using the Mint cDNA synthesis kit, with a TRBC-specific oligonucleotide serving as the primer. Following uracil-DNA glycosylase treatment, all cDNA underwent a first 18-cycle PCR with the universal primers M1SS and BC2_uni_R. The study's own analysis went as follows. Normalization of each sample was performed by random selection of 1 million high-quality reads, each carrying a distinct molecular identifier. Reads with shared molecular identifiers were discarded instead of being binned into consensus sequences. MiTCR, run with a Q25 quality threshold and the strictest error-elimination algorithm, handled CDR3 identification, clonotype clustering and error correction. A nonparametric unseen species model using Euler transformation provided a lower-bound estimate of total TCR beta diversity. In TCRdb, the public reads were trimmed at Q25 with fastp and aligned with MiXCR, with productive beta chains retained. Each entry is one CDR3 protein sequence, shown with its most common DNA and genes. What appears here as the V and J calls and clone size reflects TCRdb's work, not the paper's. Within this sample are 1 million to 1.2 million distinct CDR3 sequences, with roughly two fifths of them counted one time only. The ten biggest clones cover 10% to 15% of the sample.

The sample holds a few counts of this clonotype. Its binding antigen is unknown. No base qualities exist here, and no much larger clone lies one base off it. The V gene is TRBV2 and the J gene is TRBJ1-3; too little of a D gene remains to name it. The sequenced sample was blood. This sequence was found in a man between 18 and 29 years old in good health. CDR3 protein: CASSEVFGNTIYF. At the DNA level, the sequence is TGTGCCAGCAGTGAAGTTTTCGGAAACACCATATATTTT.